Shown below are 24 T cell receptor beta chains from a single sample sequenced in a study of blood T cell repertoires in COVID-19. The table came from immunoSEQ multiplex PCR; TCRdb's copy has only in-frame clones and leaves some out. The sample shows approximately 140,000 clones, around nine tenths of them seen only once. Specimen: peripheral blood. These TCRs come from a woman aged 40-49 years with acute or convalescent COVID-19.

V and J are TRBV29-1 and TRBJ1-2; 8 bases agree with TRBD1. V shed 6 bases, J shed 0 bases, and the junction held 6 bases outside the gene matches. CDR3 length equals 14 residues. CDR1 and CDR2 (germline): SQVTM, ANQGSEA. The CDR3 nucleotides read TGCAGCGTGAGTCGACAGGGGACTAACTATGGCTACACCTTC. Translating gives CSVSRQGTNYGYTF.

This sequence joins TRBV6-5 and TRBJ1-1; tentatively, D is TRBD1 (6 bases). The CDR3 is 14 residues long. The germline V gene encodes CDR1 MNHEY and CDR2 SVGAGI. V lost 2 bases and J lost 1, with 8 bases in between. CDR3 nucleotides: TGTGCCAGCAGTTACAGGGGGGGGAACACTGAAGCTTTCTTT. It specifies CASSYRGGNTEAFF.

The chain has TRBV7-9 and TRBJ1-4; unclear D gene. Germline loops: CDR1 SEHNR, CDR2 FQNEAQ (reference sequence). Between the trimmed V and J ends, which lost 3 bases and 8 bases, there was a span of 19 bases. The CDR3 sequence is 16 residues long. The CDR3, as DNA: TGTGCCAGCAGCTTCGTCCAGAGCTTTAGAGGCGAAAAACTGTTTTTT. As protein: CASSFVQSFRGEKLFF.

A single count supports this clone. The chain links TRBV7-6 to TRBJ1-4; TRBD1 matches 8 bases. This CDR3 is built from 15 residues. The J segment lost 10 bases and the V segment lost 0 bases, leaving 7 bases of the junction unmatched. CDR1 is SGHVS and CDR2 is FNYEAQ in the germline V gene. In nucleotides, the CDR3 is TGTGCCAGCAGCTTAGCGACAGGGGCGGTCGGAAAACTGTTTTTT. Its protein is CASSLATGAVGKLFF.

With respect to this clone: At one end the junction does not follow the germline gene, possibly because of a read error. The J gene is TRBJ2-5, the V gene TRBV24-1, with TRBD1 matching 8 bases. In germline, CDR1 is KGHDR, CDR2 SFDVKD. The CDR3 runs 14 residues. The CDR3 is CANSRTGSQETQYF. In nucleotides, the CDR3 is TGTGCCAACAGTCGGACAGGGAGTCAAGAGACCCAGTACTTC.

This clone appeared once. The CDR3 loop is CATEAENTGELFF. CDR3 bases: TGTGCCACCGAAGCGGAGAACACCGGGGAGCTGTTTTTT. The chain links TRBV6-6 to TRBJ2-2; TRBD2 is a possible D gene (5 bases). The CDR3 covers 13 residues. Trimming removed 10 bases at V and 1 base at J, with 10 bases between. CDR1 and CDR2 from the germline V gene are MNHNY and SVGAGI (reference sequence).

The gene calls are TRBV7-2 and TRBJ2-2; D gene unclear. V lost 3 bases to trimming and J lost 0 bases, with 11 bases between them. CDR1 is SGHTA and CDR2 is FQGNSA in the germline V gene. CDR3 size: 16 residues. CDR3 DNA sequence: TGTGCCAGCAGCTTCGTTCCCTTAACGAACACCGGGGAGCTGTTTTTT. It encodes CASSFVPLTNTGELFF.

The CDR3 is CASRPHCRGRGANVLTF. CDR3 coding DNA: TGCGCCAGCAGGCCCCACTGCAGGGGCCGCGGGGCCAACGTCCTGACTTTC. V and J are TRBV10-1 and TRBJ2-6, with D perhaps matching TRBD1 (6 bases). Germline V CDR1 and CDR2: WNHNN, SYGVQD (reference sequence). The CDR3 runs 17 residues. The V end lost 6 bases, the J end lost 4 bases, and 19 bases lay between the germline ends.

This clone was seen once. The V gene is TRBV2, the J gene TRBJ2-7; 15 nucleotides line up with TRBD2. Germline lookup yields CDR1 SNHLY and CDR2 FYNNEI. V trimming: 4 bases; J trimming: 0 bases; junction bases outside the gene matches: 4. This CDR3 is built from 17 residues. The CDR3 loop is CASSGGTSGGISYEQYF. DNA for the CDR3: TGTGCCAGCAGTGGAGGGACTAGCGGGGGGATCTCCTACGAGCAGTACTTC.

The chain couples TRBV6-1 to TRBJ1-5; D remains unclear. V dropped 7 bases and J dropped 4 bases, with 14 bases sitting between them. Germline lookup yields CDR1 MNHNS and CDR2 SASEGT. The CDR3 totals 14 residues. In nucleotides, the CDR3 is TGTGCCAGCAAATACCCGGAGGATAATCAGCCCCAGCATTTT. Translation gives CASKYPEDNQPQHF.

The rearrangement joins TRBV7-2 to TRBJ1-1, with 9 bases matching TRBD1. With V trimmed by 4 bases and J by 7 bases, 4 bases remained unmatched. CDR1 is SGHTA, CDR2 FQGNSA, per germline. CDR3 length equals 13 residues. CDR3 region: CASSSDRGFEAFF. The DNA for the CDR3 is TGTGCCAGCAGCTCTGACAGGGGGTTTGAAGCTTTCTTT. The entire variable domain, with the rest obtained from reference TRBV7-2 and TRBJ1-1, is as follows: GAGVSQSPSNKVTEKGKDVELRCDPISGHTALYWYRQSLGQGLEFLIYFQGNSAPDKSGLPSDRFSAERTGGSVSTLTIQRTQQEDSAVYLCASSSDRGFEAFFGQGTRLTVV.

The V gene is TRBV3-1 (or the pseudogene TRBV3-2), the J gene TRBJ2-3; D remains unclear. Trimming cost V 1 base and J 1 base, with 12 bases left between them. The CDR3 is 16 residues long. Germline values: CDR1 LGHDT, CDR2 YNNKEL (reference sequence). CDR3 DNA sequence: TGTGCCAGCAGCCAAGGATGGGCCTCCGGCACAGATACGCAGTATTTT. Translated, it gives CASSQGWASGTDTQYF.

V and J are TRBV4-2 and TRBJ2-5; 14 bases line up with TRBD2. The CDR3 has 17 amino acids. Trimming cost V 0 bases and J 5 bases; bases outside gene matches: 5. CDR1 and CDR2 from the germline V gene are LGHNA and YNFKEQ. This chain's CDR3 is CASSQDPGTSGSETQYF. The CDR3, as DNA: TGTGCCAGCAGCCAAGATCCCGGGACTAGCGGGAGTGAGACCCAGTACTTC.

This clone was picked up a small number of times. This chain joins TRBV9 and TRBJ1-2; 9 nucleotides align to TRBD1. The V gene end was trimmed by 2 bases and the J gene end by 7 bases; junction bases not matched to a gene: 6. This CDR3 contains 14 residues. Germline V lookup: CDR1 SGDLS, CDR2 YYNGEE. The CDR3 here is CASSVGTGLGGYTF. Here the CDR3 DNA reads TGTGCCAGCAGCGTCGGGACAGGGTTGGGTGGCTACACCTTC.

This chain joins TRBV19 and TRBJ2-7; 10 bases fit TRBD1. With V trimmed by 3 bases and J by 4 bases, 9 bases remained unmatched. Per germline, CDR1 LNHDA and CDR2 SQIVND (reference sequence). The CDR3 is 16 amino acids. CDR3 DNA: TGTGCCAGTAGTATGCGGCTTGGACAGGGGGGATACGAGCAGTACTTC. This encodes CASSMRLGQGGYEQYF.

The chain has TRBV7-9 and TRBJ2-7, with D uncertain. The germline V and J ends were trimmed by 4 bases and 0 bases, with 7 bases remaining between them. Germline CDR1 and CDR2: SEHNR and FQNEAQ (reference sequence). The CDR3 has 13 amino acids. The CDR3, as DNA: TGTGCCAGCAGCTCAGGAAACTCCTACGAGCAGTACTTC. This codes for CASSSGNSYEQYF.

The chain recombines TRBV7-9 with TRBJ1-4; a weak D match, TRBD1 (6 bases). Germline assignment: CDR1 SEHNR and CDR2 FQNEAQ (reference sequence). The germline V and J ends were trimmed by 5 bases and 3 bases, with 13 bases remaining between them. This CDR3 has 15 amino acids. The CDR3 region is CASSTTGTPNEKLFF. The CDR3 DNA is TGTGCCAGCAGCACTACCGGGACACCTAATGAAAAACTGTTTTTT.

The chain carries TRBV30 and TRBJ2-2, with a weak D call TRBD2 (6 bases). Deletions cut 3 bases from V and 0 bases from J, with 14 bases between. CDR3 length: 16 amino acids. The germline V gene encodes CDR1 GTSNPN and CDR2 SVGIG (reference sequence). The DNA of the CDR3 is TGTGCCTGGAGAAGGAGGGTGGGATCGAACACCGGGGAGCTGTTTTTT. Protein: CAWRRRVGSNTGELFF.

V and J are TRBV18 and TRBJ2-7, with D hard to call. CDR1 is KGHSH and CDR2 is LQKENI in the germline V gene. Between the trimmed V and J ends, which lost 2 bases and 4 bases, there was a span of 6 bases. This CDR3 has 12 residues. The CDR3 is CASSPTEYEQYF. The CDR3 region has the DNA TGTGCCAGCTCACCAACAGAGTACGAGCAGTACTTC. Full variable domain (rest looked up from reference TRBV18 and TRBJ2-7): NAGVMQNPRHLVRRRGQEARLRCSPMKGHSHVYWYRQLPEEGLKFMVYLQKENIIDESGMPKERFSAEFPKEGPSILRIQQVVRGDSAAYFCASSPTEYEQYFGPGTRLTVT.

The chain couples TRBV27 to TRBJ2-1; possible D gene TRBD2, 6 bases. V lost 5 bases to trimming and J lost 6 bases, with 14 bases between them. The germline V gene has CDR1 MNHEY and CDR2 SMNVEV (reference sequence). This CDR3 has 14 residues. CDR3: CASSPSGLPNEQFF. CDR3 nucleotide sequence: TGTGCCAGCAGTCCGTCGGGACTCCCCAATGAGCAGTTCTTC.

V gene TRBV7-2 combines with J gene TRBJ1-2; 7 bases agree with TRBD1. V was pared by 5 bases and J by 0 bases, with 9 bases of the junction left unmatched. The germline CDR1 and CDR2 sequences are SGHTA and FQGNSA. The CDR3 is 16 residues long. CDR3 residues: CASSPFTRGANYGYTF. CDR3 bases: TGTGCCAGCAGCCCATTTACCAGGGGGGCTAACTATGGCTACACCTTC. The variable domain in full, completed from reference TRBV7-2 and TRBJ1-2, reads GAGVSQSPSNKVTEKGKDVELRCDPISGHTALYWYRQSLGQGLEFLIYFQGNSAPDKSGLPSDRFSAERTGGSVSTLTIQRTQQEDSAVYLCASSPFTRGANYGYTFGSGTRLTVV.

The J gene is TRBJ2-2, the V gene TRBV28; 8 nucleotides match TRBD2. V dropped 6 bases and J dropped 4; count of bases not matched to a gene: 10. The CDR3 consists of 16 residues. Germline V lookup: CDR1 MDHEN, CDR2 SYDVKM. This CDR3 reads CASRRHGGALTGELFF. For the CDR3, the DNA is TGTGCCAGCAGACGACACGGGGGGGCCCTCACCGGGGAGCTGTTTTTT.

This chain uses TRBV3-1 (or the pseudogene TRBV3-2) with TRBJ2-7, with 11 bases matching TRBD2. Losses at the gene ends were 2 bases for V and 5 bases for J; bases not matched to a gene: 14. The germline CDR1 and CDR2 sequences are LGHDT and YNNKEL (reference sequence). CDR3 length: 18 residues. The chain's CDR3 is CASSQWGADGTSGNEQYF. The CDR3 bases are TGTGCCAGCAGCCAATGGGGGGCTGACGGGACTAGCGGAAACGAGCAGTACTTC.

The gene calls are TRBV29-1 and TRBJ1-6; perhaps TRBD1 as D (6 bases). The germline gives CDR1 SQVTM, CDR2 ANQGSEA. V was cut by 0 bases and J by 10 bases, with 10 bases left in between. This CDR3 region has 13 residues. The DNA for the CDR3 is TGCAGCGTTGAAGAAGGCCAGGGGTCACCCCTCCACTTT. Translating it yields CSVEEGQGSPLHF.